Given below is one T cell receptor (beta chain) in context. This table comes from immunoSEQ multiplex PCR, and its TCRdb copy is limited to in-frame clones, with some not included. This table holds under 80,000 clones, 94% found once. The CDR3 totals 12 residues. CDR1 and CDR2 from the germline V gene are KGHSH and LQKENI. V gave up 5 bases and J gave up 5 bases, with 9 bases separating them. This entry is derived from a study of control samples from healthy donors and cancer patients. Sequences were obtained from blood. The sequence was obtained from a woman between 40 and 50 years old in good health. The genes are TRBV18 and TRBJ2-5; the D is unclear. Written as DNA, the CDR3 is TGTGCCAGCTCAACTGTTGAGGAGACCCAGTACTTC. This translates into CASSTVEETQYF.